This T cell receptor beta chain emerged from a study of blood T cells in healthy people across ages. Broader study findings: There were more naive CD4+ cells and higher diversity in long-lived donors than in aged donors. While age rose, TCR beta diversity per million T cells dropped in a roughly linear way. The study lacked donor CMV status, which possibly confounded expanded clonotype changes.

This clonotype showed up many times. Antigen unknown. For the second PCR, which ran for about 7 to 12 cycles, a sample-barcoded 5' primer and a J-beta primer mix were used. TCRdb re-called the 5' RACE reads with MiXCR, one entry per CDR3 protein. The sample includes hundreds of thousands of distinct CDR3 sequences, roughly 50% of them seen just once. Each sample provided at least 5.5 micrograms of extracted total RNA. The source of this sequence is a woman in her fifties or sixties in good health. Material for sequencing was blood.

The CDR3 protein is CSPRAHNEQFF. CDR3 nucleotide sequence: TGCAGCCCCAGGGCCCACAATGAGCAGTTCTTC. V is TRBV20-1 and J is TRBJ2-1; a weak D match, TRBD1 (5 bases). The CDR3 spans 11 residues. Germline V lookup: CDR1 DFQATT, CDR2 SNEGSKA (reference sequence).